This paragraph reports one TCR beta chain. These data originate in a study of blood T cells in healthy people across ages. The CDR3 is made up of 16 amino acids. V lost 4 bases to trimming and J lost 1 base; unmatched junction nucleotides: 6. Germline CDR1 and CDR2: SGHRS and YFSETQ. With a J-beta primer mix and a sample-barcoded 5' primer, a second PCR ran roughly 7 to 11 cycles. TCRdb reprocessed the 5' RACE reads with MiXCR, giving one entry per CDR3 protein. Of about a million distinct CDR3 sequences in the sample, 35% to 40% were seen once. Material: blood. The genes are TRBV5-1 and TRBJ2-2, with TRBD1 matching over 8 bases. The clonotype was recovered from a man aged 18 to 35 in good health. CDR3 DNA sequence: TGCGCCAGCAGCCTCTGGACAGGGAAGAACACCGGGGAGCTGTTTTTT. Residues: CASSLWTGKNTGELFF.